The 9 T cell receptor beta chains reported below all come from one sample, sequenced in a study of OX40 agonist ivuxolimab in advanced cancers. Profiled with immunoSEQ multiplex PCR; TCRdb holds only in-frame clones, not every one. In the table there are around 80,000 clones, 84% of which are singletons. Here the sequenced sample was CD4+ or CD8+ T cells sorted from blood, taken in a trial of the OX40 agonist ivuxolimab. All receptors come from an adult with an advanced solid tumor such as melanoma, head and neck, liver or kidney cancer.

The chain uses TRBV10-3 and TRBJ2-5; 10 bases align to TRBD1. The germline gives CDR1 ENHRY, CDR2 SYGVKD. The V gene end was trimmed by 3 bases and the J gene end by 6 bases; junction bases not matched to a gene: 10. The CDR3 consists of 16 residues. CDR3 nucleotide sequence: TGTGCCATCAGTGAAGGGACAGGGGCTCGGACAAAGACCCAGTACTTC. Translation: CAISEGTGARTKTQYF.

The gene calls are TRBV9 and TRBJ2-1; TRBD2 aligns across 13 bases. J gave up 13 bases and V 4 bases, and 11 bases lay outside the gene matches. In germline, CDR1 is SGDLS, CDR2 YYNGEE. CDR3 size: 15 residues. The CDR3 nucleotides read TGTGCCAGCAGCCCGGAGGAAACTAGCGGGAGGGAACAGTTCTTC. Amino acids: CASSPEETSGREQFF.

The rearrangement joins TRBV28 to TRBJ2-3; maybe TRBD1 (5 bases). The germline V gene has CDR1 MDHEN and CDR2 SYDVKM. V was pared by 6 bases and J by 3 bases, with 16 bases between. The CDR3 sequence is 15 residues long. The CDR3 DNA is TGTGCCAGCAGCCGCACAGGTTTCGGGACAGATACGCAGTATTTT. This encodes CASSRTGFGTDTQYF.

V gene TRBV5-6 combines with J gene TRBJ2-5, with D unclear. This CDR3 has 11 amino acids. V was trimmed by 2 bases and J by 5 bases, leaving 4 bases between them. In germline, CDR1 is SGHDT, CDR2 YYEEEE. Here the CDR3 reads CASSFQETQYF. For the CDR3, the DNA is TGTGCCAGCAGCTTTCAGGAGACCCAGTACTTC. Using reference TRBV5-6 and TRBJ2-5 for the parts outside the CDR3, the full variable domain is DAGVTQSPTHLIKTRGQQVTLRCSPKSGHDTVSWYQQALGQGPQFIFQYYEEEERQRGNFPDRFSGHQFPNYSSELNVNALLLGDSALYLCASSFQETQYFGPGTRLLVL.

J is TRBJ2-5 and V is TRBV11-3, with 9 bases identical to TRBD1. The CDR3 totals 15 residues. Germline V lookup: CDR1 SGHNT, CDR2 YENEEA. The ends lost 5 bases at V and 5 bases at J; junction bases unmatched: 9. CDR3 loop: CASSGPGQGGETQYF. CDR3 DNA: TGTGCCAGCAGCGGACCGGGACAGGGAGGGGAGACCCAGTACTTC. The full variable domain, with the rest looked up from reference TRBV11-3 and TRBJ2-5, is EAGVVQSPRYKIIEKKQPVAFWCNPISGHNTLYWYLQNLGQGPELLIRYENEEAVDDSQLPKDRFSAERLKGVDSTLKIQPAELGDSAVYLCASSGPGQGGETQYFGPGTRLLVL.

The chain uses TRBV28 and TRBJ2-1; 9 nucleotides align to TRBD2. V was clipped by 7 bases and J by 4 bases; unmatched bases: 8. The CDR3 has 15 amino acids. CDR1 MDHEN and CDR2 SYDVKM come from the germline V gene. The CDR3 protein is CASTFLAGQYNEQFF. Here the CDR3 DNA reads TGTGCCAGCACTTTTCTAGCGGGGCAGTACAATGAGCAGTTCTTC.

The chain links TRBV29-1 to TRBJ2-5; D not resolved. V was pared by 7 bases and J by 8 bases, with 20 bases between. The V gene's germline CDR1 is SQVTM and CDR2 ANQGSEA. The CDR3 is 13 amino acids. The CDR3 reads CSGSPRAAETQYF. The CDR3 DNA reads as TGCAGCGGAAGCCCTCGGGCCGCAGAAACCCAGTACTTC.

V gene TRBV4-1 combines with J gene TRBJ1-2, with D perhaps matching TRBD1 (6 bases). CDR3 size: 14 residues. The V gene's germline CDR1 is MGHRA and CDR2 YSYEKL. V was cut by 4 bases and J by 4 bases, with 13 bases left in between. Here the CDR3 DNA reads TGCGCCAGCAGCCCGCTGGGGGCTTCCTATGGCTACACCTTC. It codes for CASSPLGASYGYTF.

The genes are TRBV5-4 and TRBJ2-5, with 12 bases matching TRBD1. CDR3 length equals 16 residues. The germline V gene has CDR1 SGHNT and CDR2 YYREEE (reference sequence). The ends lost 2 bases at V and 4 bases at J; junction bases unmatched: 6. In nucleotides, the CDR3 is TGTGCCAGCAGCTTCGCCGGGACAGGGGGCCGAGAGACCCAGTACTTC. This gives the protein CASSFAGTGGRETQYF.